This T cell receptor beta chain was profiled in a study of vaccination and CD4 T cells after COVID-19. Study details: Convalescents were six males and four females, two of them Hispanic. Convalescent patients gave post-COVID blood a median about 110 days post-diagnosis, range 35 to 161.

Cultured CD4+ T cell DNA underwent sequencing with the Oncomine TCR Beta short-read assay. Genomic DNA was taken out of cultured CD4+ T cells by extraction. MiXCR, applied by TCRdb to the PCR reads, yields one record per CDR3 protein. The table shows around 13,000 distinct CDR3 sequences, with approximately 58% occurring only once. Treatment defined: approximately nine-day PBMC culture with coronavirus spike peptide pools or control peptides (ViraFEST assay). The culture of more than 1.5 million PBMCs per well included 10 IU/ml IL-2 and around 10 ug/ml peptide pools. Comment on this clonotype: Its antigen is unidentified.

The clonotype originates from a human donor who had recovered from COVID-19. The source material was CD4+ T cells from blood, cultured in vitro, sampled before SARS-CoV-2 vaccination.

The CDR3 region has the DNA TGTGCCAGCAGCTCAGCGGGAGCCCACACAGATACGCAGTATTTT. This sequence encodes CASSSAGAHTDTQYF. The V gene is TRBV7-6, the J gene TRBJ2-3; 8 positions agree with TRBD2. CDR1 SGHVS and CDR2 FNYEAQ come from the germline V gene. The CDR3 length is 15 residues. Trimming took 4 bases from V and 2 from J; bases not matched to a gene: 5.